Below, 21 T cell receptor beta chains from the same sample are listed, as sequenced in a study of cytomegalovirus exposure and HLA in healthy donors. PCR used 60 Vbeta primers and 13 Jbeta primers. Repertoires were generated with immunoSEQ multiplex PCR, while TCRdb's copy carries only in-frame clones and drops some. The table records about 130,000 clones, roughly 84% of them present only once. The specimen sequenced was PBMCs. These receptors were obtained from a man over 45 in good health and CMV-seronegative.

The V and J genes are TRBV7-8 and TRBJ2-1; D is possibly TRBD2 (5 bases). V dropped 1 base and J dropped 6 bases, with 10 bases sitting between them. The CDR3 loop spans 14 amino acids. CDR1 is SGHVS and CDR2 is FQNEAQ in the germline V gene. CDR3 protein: CASSLGLRSNEQFF. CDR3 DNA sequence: TGTGCCAGCAGCTTAGGACTAAGATCCAATGAGCAGTTCTTC.

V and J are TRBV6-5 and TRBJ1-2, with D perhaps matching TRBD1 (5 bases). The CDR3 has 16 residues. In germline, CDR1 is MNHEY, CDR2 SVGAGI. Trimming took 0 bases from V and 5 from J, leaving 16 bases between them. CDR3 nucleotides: TGTGCCAGCAGTTACTCCCGCCGGCAGGGTTGGTATGGCTACACCTTC. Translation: CASSYSRRQGWYGYTF.

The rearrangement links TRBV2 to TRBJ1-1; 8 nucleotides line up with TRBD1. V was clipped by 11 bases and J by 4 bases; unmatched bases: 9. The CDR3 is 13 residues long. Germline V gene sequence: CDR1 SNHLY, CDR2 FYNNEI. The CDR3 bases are TGTGCCTGGCGGGGACAGGTCGGCACTGAAGCTTTCTTT. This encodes CAWRGQVGTEAFF.

CDR3 sequence reads: CASSMGAGLIGYTF. CDR3 sequence (DNA): TGTGCCAGTAGTATGGGCGCAGGTCTGATTGGCTACACCTTC. The gene calls are TRBV19 and TRBJ1-2; unclear D gene. V was trimmed by 3 bases and J by 7 bases, leaving 15 bases between them. Germline loops: CDR1 LNHDA, CDR2 SQIVND (reference sequence). The CDR3 is 14 amino acids.

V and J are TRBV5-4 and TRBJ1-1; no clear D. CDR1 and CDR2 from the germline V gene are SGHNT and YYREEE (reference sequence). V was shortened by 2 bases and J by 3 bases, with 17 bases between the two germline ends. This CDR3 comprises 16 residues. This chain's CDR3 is CASSFPGLRRDTEAFF. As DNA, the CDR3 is TGTGCCAGCAGCTTCCCGGGTCTCAGGCGGGACACTGAAGCTTTCTTT.

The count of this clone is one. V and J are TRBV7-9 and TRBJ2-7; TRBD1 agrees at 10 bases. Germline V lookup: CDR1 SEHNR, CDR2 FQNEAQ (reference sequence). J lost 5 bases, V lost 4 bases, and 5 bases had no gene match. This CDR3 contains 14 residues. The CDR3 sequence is CASSWGQGKDEQYF. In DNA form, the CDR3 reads TGTGCCAGCAGCTGGGGACAGGGGAAGGACGAGCAGTACTTC.

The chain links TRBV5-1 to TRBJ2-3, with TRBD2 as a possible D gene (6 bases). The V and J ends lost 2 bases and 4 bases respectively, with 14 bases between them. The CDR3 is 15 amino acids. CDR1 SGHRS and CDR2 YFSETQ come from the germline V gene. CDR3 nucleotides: TGCGCCAGCAGCTTCTCGGGGGTTTCCGCAGATACGCAGTATTTT. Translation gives CASSFSGVSADTQYF.

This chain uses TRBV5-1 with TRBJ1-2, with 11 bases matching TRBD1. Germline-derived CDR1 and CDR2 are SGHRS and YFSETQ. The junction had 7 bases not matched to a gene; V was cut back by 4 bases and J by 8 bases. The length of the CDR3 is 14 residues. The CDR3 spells CASSRSGQGEGYTF. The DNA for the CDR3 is TGCGCCAGCAGCCGCTCGGGACAGGGGGAGGGCTACACCTTC.

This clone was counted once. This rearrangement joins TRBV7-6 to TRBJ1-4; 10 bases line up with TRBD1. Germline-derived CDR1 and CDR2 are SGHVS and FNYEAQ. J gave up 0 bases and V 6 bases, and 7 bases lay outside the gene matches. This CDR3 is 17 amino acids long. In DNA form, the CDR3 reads TGTGCCAGCAGTCGGACAGGGGGTTCGGCAACTAATGAAAAACTGTTTTTT. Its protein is CASSRTGGSATNEKLFF.

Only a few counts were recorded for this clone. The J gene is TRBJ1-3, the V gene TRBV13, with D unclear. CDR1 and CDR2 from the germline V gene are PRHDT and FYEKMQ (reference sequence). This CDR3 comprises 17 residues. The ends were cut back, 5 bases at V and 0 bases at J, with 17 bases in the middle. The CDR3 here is CASSPRGEGYSGNTIYF. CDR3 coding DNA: TGTGCCAGCAGCCCCCGCGGGGAGGGTTACTCTGGAAACACCATATATTTT.

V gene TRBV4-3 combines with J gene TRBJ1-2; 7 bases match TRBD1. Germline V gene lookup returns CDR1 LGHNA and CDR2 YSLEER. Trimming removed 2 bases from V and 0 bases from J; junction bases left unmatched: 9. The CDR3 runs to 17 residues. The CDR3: CASSQNRDSPANYGYTF. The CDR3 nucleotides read TGCGCCAGCAGCCAAAATAGGGACAGCCCAGCTAACTATGGCTACACCTTC.

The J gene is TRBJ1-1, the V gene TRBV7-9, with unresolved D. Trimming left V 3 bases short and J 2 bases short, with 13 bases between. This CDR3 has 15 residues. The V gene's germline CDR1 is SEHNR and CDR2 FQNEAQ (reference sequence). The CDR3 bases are TGTGCCAGCAGCTTGGTAAGACAACAAAACACTGAAGCTTTCTTT. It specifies CASSLVRQQNTEAFF. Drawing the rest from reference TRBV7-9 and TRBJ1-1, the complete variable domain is DTGVSQNPRHKITKRGQNVTFRCDPISEHNRLYWYRQTLGQGPEFLTYFQNEAQLEKSRLLSDRFSAERPKGSFSTLEIQRTEQGDSAMYLCASSLVRQQNTEAFFGQGTRLTVV.

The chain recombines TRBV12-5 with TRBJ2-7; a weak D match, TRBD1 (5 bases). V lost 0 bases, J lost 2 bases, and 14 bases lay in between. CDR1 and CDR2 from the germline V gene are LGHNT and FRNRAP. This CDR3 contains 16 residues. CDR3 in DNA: TGTGCTAGTGGTTTGGTACTTGGCAGGGATCCCTACGAGCAGTACTTC. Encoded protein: CASGLVLGRDPYEQYF.

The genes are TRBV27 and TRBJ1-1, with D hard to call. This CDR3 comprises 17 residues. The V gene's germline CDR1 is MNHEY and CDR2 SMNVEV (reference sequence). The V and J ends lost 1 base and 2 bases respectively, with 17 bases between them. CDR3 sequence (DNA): TGTGCCAGCAGTTTATTCGGGCCTTCACGGGGAAACACTGAAGCTTTCTTT. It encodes CASSLFGPSRGNTEAFF.

The CDR3 loop is CASSFGAAKDEKLFF. The CDR3 nucleotides are TGCGCCAGCAGCTTTGGGGCAGCAAAGGATGAAAAACTGTTTTTT. The genes are TRBV5-1 and TRBJ1-4, with a weak D call TRBD1 (5 bases). Germline V lookup: CDR1 SGHRS, CDR2 YFSETQ. The CDR3 runs 15 residues. Trimming left V 2 bases short and J 6 bases short, with 14 bases between.

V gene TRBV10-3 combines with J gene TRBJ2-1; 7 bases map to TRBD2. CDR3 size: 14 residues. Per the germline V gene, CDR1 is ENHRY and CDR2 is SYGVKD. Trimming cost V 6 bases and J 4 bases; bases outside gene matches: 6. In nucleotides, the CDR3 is TGTGCCATCAGCAAAGGGACTATTTACAATGAGCAGTTCTTC. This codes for CAISKGTIYNEQFF.

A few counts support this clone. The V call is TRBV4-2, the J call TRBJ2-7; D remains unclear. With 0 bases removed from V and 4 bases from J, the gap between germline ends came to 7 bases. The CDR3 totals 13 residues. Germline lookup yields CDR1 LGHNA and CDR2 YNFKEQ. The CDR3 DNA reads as TGTGCCAGCAGCCAAGATTTCCTTTACGAGCAGTACTTC. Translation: CASSQDFLYEQYF.

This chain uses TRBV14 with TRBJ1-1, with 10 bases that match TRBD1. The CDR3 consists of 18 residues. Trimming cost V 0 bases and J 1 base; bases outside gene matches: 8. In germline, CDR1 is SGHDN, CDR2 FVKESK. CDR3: CASSQEPLGDRGNTEAFF. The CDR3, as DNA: TGTGCCAGCAGCCAAGAACCCCTGGGGGACAGGGGGAACACTGAAGCTTTCTTT.

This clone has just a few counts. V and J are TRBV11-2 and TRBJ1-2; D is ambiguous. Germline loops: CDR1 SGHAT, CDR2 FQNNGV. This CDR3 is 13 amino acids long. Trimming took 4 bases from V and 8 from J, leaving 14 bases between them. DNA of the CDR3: TGTGCCAGCAGCTCGAGCGAGGGAGGAGGCTACACCTTC. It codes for CASSSSEGGGYTF. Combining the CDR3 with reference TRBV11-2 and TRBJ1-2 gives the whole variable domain EAGVAQSPRYKIIEKRQSVAFWCNPISGHATLYWYQQILGQGPKLLIQFQNNGVVDDSQLPKDRFSAERLKGVDSTLKIQPAKLEDSAVYLCASSSSEGGGYTFGSGTRLTVV.

CDR3 protein: CAWSSGVYEQYF. The DNA of the CDR3 is TGTGCCTGGTCCTCGGGGGTCTACGAGCAGTACTTC. The rearrangement joins TRBV30 to TRBJ2-5; the D gene is possibly TRBD2 (6 bases). The J call may be in error: the DNA end matches TRBJ2-7 better. The CDR3 runs 12 residues. Germline V CDR1 and CDR2: GTSNPN, SVGIG (reference sequence).

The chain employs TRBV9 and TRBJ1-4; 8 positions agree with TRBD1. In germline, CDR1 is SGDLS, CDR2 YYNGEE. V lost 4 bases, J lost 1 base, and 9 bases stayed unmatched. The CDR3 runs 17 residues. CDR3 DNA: TGTGCCAGCAGCAGAACAGGGGGAATCGAAACTAATGAAAAACTGTTTTTT. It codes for CASSRTGGIETNEKLFF.